These 21 T cell receptor beta chains were all obtained from the same sample, sequenced in a study of blood T cell repertoires in COVID-19. Clones were read by immunoSEQ multiplex PCR, and TCRdb kept only the in-frame ones, dropping some. The table lists about 120,000 clones, 87% of them singletons, with 25% to 35% in the top ten. Sequencing was done on a sample of peripheral blood. The receptors originated from a woman in her 70s with acute or convalescent COVID-19.

This rearrangement joins TRBV6-5 to TRBJ2-4; tentative D call: TRBD1 (5 bases). Trimming left V 2 bases short and J 1 base short, with 12 bases between. From germline, CDR1 is MNHEY and CDR2 SVGAGI. The CDR3 is 16 residues long. The CDR3 is CASSYSTGGAKNIQYF. The CDR3 nucleotides are TGTGCCAGCAGTTACAGCACAGGTGGGGCCAAAAACATTCAGTACTTC.

The V gene is TRBV28, the J gene TRBJ1-1; 10 bases align to TRBD1. Trimming cost V 3 bases and J 8 bases; bases outside gene matches: 6. The CDR3 loop spans 14 amino acids. CDR1 MDHEN and CDR2 SYDVKM come from the germline V gene. Here the CDR3 reads CASSFRTGGWEAFF. The CDR3, as DNA: TGTGCCAGCAGTTTTAGGACAGGGGGATGGGAAGCTTTCTTT.

This rearrangement joins TRBV15 to TRBJ2-1, with 9 bases lining up with TRBD2. CDR1 is LNHNV, CDR2 YYDKDF, per germline (reference sequence). The junction had 8 bases not matched to a gene; V was cut back by 1 base and J by 4 bases. The CDR3 extends over 17 amino acids. The CDR3 DNA follows: TGTGCCACCAGCAGAGGGGCTTTAGCGGGGGAGTACAATGAGCAGTTCTTC. This codes for CATSRGALAGEYNEQFF.

V and J are TRBV5-1 and TRBJ2-7, with a tentative D call TRBD2 (6 bases). The length of the CDR3 is 14 residues. Germline V gives CDR1 SGHRS, CDR2 YFSETQ. Trimming left V 3 bases short and J 2 bases short, with 12 bases between. DNA for the CDR3: TGCGCCAGCAGCTCAGCGGGCTTGACCTACGAGCAGTACTTC. This gives the protein CASSSAGLTYEQYF.

The chain employs TRBV2 and TRBJ1-4, with D maybe TRBD1 (6 bases). The CDR3 has 13 residues. The V end lost 11 bases, the J end lost 3 bases, and 13 bases lay between the germline ends. Germline V gives CDR1 SNHLY, CDR2 FYNNEI. As DNA, the CDR3 is TGTGCCGGACAGAGGGGTCCTAATGAAAAACTGTTTTTT. Its protein is CAGQRGPNEKLFF.

The gene calls are TRBV6-5 and TRBJ1-2; no firm D call. Trimming shortened V by 7 bases and J by 8 bases, and 14 bases separated the two germline ends. Looked up from germline, CDR1 is MNHEY and CDR2 is SVGAGI. CDR3 length equals 12 residues. The CDR3 DNA follows: TGTGCCAGCAATACTTTTCGGGGAGGCTACACCTTC. Translated, it gives CASNTFRGGYTF.

The chain employs TRBV6-5 and TRBJ1-5, with 7 bases fitting TRBD1. Germline V lookup: CDR1 MNHEY, CDR2 SVGAGI. This CDR3 contains 16 residues. V gave up 4 bases and J gave up 2 bases; unmatched junction bases: 8. CDR3 amino acids: CASSFPPGGGNQPQHF. For the CDR3, the DNA is TGTGCCAGCAGTTTTCCCCCAGGGGGTGGCAATCAGCCCCAGCATTTT.

The chain is built from TRBV3-1 (or the pseudogene TRBV3-2) and TRBJ1-4; D not certain. The CDR3 covers 15 residues. Germline CDR1 LGHDT, CDR2 YNNKEL (reference sequence). The ends were cut back, 2 bases at V and 6 bases at J, with 13 bases in the middle. CDR3: CASSQSDSNHEKLFF. The CDR3 nucleotides are TGTGCCAGCAGCCAATCTGACTCAAACCATGAAAAACTGTTTTTT.

The chain is built from TRBV19 and TRBJ1-5; 9 bases are a match to TRBD1. The CDR3 has 15 amino acids. Trimming removed 8 bases from V and 1 base from J; junction bases left unmatched: 6. The germline CDR1 and CDR2 sequences are LNHDA and SQIVND (reference sequence). CDR3 DNA: TGTGCCAGTCGTACAGGGGGCGCGAGCAATCAGCCCCAGCATTTT. Residues: CASRTGGASNQPQHF.

The J gene is TRBJ1-2, the V gene TRBV28; perhaps TRBD1 as D (5 bases). Germline-derived CDR1 and CDR2 are MDHEN and SYDVKM. V lost 7 bases and J 10 bases, leaving 13 bases between the germline ends. The CDR3 is 11 amino acids. CDR3 residues: CASTRTSLYTF. In DNA, the CDR3 is TGTGCCAGCACTCGGACATCTCTCTACACCTTC.

The rearrangement uses TRBV3-1 (or the pseudogene TRBV3-2) and TRBJ1-1; the match to TRBD1 covers 7 bases. The CDR3 sequence is 12 residues long. J gave up 5 bases and V 4 bases, and 1 base lay outside the gene matches. CDR1 is LGHDT, CDR2 YNNKEL, per germline (reference sequence). This CDR3 is CASSRQGTEAFF. The CDR3, as DNA: TGTGCCAGCAGCCGACAGGGAACTGAAGCTTTCTTT.

The chain couples TRBV2 to TRBJ2-5; D unclear. The CDR3 is made up of 14 amino acids. Per the germline V gene, CDR1 is SNHLY and CDR2 is FYNNEI. Trimming took off 7 bases at V and 2 bases at J, with 14 bases between the two ends. This chain's CDR3 is CASNVNGAQETQYF. Written as DNA, the CDR3 is TGTGCCAGCAATGTGAACGGAGCGCAAGAGACCCAGTACTTC.

V gene TRBV5-1 combines with J gene TRBJ2-1; D remains ambiguous. Trimming took 0 bases from V and 11 from J, leaving 12 bases between them. The CDR3 length is 13 residues. The germline gives CDR1 SGHRS, CDR2 YFSETQ. In DNA form, the CDR3 reads TGCGCCAGCAGCTTGGCGGCAGGTAAACAGCAGTTCTTC. The encoded protein is CASSLAAGKQQFF.

The rearrangement joins TRBV5-4 to TRBJ1-1, with D maybe TRBD1 (5 bases). Trimming left V 5 bases short and J 1 base short, with 18 bases between. In germline, CDR1 is SGHNT, CDR2 YYREEE (reference sequence). The CDR3 consists of 16 residues. The CDR3 region has the DNA TGTGCCAGCAGTCCCGGAGGGGTAAGGGGGAACACTGAAGCTTTCTTT. Translating it yields CASSPGGVRGNTEAFF.

The chain is built from TRBV10-3 and TRBJ1-1; the match to TRBD1 covers 7 bases. The V and J ends lost 5 bases and 5 bases, in that order; junction bases with no gene match: 8. CDR3 length equals 14 residues. Germline V CDR1 and CDR2: ENHRY, SYGVKD. The CDR3 DNA reads as TGTGCCATCAGTCAACAGGGGTCGGATACTGAAGCTTTCTTT. This codes for CAISQQGSDTEAFF.

V is TRBV5-1 and J is TRBJ2-7; D gene uncertain. CDR1 and CDR2 (germline): SGHRS, YFSETQ. This CDR3 is 14 amino acids long. V was trimmed by 0 bases and J by 2 bases, leaving 9 bases between them. DNA for the CDR3: TGCGCCAGCAGCTTGGGGCAGAAGACCTACGAGCAGTACTTC. This codes for CASSLGQKTYEQYF.

The chain recombines TRBV19 with TRBJ1-3; D call uncertain. CDR1 is LNHDA, CDR2 SQIVND, per germline (reference sequence). V was pared by 3 bases and J by 7 bases, with 10 bases between. This CDR3 has 13 residues. CDR3: CASSISGSNTIYF. CDR3 nucleotides: TGTGCCAGTAGTATTTCTGGCTCTAACACCATATATTTT.

The chain couples TRBV2 to TRBJ1-2; possible D gene TRBD1, 5 bases. CDR1 is SNHLY, CDR2 FYNNEI, per germline. The CDR3 contains 17 residues. V was shortened by 7 bases and J by 0 bases, with 21 bases between the two germline ends. The CDR3: CASTRDALGYPNYGYTF. The CDR3 DNA sequence: TGTGCCAGCACGCGGGACGCACTTGGATACCCTAACTATGGCTACACCTTC.

The chain links TRBV5-6 to TRBJ1-6; D not resolved. The CDR3 is 13 amino acids. CDR1 is SGHDT, CDR2 YYEEEE, per germline. V was pared by 7 bases and J by 9 bases, with 14 bases between. CDR3 in amino acids: CASRREEGSPLHF. The CDR3 bases are TGTGCCAGCCGCCGGGAAGAAGGTTCACCCCTCCACTTT.

V is TRBV11-3 and J is TRBJ2-1; 15 bases align to TRBD2. Germline CDR1 and CDR2: SGHNT and YENEEA. The CDR3 is made up of 19 amino acids. The V gene end was trimmed by 5 bases and the J gene end by 1 base; junction bases not matched to a gene: 9. CDR3 loop: CASSLTGTSGGWSYNEQFF. CDR3 bases: TGTGCCAGCAGCCTAACCGGGACTAGCGGGGGGTGGTCCTACAATGAGCAGTTCTTC.

The rearrangement links TRBV7-9 to TRBJ1-2; possible D gene TRBD1, 6 bases. The germline gives CDR1 SEHNR, CDR2 FQNEAQ (reference sequence). CDR3 length: 15 residues. V was shortened by 5 bases and J by 8 bases, with 21 bases between the two germline ends. The chain's CDR3 is CASSPNRDPGEGYTF. The DNA for the CDR3 is TGTGCCAGCAGCCCAAATAGGGATCCAGGGGAAGGCTACACCTTC. Together with reference TRBV7-9 and TRBJ1-2, the CDR3 gives the full variable domain: DTGVSQNPRHKITKRGQNVTFRCDPISEHNRLYWYRQTLGQGPEFLTYFQNEAQLEKSRLLSDRFSAERPKGSFSTLEIQRTEQGDSAMYLCASSPNRDPGEGYTFGSGTRLTVV.